This is a list of T cell receptor beta chains from one sample in a study of T cell changes during pregnancy in multiple sclerosis. TCRdb keeps only in-frame clones here, not all; method: immunoSEQ multiplex PCR. Of roughly 40,000 clones listed, around four fifths were seen once; the top ten hold 0.64%. Sequenced here: CD4+ T cells from peripheral blood mononuclear cells, sampled before pregnancy. These receptors came from a female donor with multiple sclerosis, enrolled in a pregnancy study. The CDR3 runs from the conserved cysteine through the conserved F or W. Fields, in order: V gene, clone size, J gene, D gene, CDR3 DNA, CDR3 protein. D genes are given only for firm matches. Not every row has a clone size; where given, it reads once, few, many or a size class.

>TRBV20-1|few|TRBJ1-1|NA
TGCAGTGCTACACGACAGGCTGAAGCTTTCTTT
CSATRQAEAFF
>TRBV21-1|NA|TRBJ2-7|NA
TGTGCCAGCAGCGATCTATGGGAGAAAAGAAGTACCTACGAGCAGTACTTC
CASSDLWEKRSTYEQYF
>TRBV12-1|NA|TRBJ2-1|NA
TGTGCCAGCAGCTTTGTTTGGTCTAGCGGGAGGGCTGGGGATGAGCAGTTCTTC
CASSFVWSSGRAGDEQFF
>TRBV4-2|few|TRBJ2-6|TRBD1
TGTGCCAGCAGCCAAGAAACAGGGGATGGGGCCAACGTCCTGACTTTC
CASSQETGDGANVLTF
>TRBV25-1|NA|TRBJ2-3|NA
TGTGCCAGCAGTGATACTAGTAGGACAGATACGCAGTATTTT
CASSDTSRTDTQYF
>TRBV7-3|once|TRBJ1-1|TRBD1
TGTGCCAGCAGCTTACACAGGGGCGGCACTGAAGCTTTCTTT
CASSLHRGGTEAFF
>TRBV7-8|NA|TRBJ1-5|NA
TGTGCCAGCTCCGCTCTAATTAGCAATCAGCCCCAGCATTTT
CASSALISNQPQHF
>TRBV11-1|NA|TRBJ2-2|NA
TGTGCCAGCAGCCCTCGAGGAGTCACCGGGGAGCTGTTTTTT
CASSPRGVTGELFF
>TRBV7-2|NA|TRBJ2-2|NA
TGTGCCAGCAGCTTAGGCCAGGGACTCGGGGAGCTGTTTTTT
CASSLGQGLGELFF
>TRBV7-6|NA|TRBJ2-2|TRBD1
TGTGCCAGCAGCGAGATCCCGGGACAGGGGCCCGGGGAGCTGTTTTTT
CASSEIPGQGPGELFF
>TRBV28|few|TRBJ1-2|NA
TGTGCCAGCAGACTTAACTATGGCTACACCTTC
CASRLNYGYTF
>TRBV11-3|NA|TRBJ2-7|TRBD1
TGTGCCAGCAGCACCGGGACAGCTACCTACGAGCAGTACTTC
CASSTGTATYEQYF
>TRBV28|NA|TRBJ1-1|TRBD1
TGTGCCAGCAGTTTCTACAGGGGCTGGGGTGAAGCTTTCTTT
CASSFYRGWGEAFF
>TRBV7-8|NA|TRBJ1-2|NA
TGTGCCAGCAGCTTAGCGGATTATACAGGGCGCTATGGCTACACCTTC
CASSLADYTGRYGYTF
>TRBV19|NA|TRBJ2-3|TRBD2
TGTGCCAGTAGTATCGACGGACTAGCGGCCACAGATACGCAGTATTTT
CASSIDGLAATDTQYF
>TRBV19|NA|TRBJ1-6|NA
TGTGCCAGTAGTATAGATCTCTCCTATAATTCACCCCTCCACTTT
CASSIDLSYNSPLHF
>TRBV5-1|NA|TRBJ2-5|TRBD2
TGCGCCAGCAGCGGGACTAGGCCGGAGACCCAGTACTTC
CASSGTRPETQYF
>TRBV18|once|TRBJ1-2|NA
TGTGCCAGCCCCCACCTATCCGGGGATTCTAACTATGGCTACACCTTC
CASPHLSGDSNYGYTF
>TRBV5-1|once|TRBJ2-2|NA
TGCGCCAGCAGCGGGCAGGGCGTGCCCGGGGAGCTGTTTTTT
CASSGQGVPGELFF
>TRBV5-1|NA|TRBJ2-5|TRBD2
TGCGCCAGCAACGCGGGGGGATCCCCCGGGACCCAGTACTTC
CASNAGGSPGTQYF
>TRBV6-5|NA|TRBJ1-1|TRBD1
TGTGCCAGCAGTCCTCTGGGACAGGGTCGGGCTTTCTTT
CASSPLGQGRAFF
>TRBV5-1|NA|TRBJ1-1|TRBD1
TGCGCCAGCAGCTCGGGACAGGAGAACACTGAAGCTTTCTTT
CASSSGQENTEAFF
>TRBV19|NA|TRBJ2-3|TRBD2
TGTGCCAGTAGTATAGGGCTAGCGGGAGCAGATACGCAGTATTTT
CASSIGLAGADTQYF
>TRBV7-3|NA|TRBJ1-3|NA
TGTGCCAGCAGCCCTGCAGGTTCTGGAAACACCATATATTTT
CASSPAGSGNTIYF
>TRBV5-6|few|TRBJ2-7|NA
TGTGCCAGCAGCTACGGCTACGAGCAGTACTTC
CASSYGYEQYF
>TRBV5-1|few|TRBJ2-3|TRBD2
TGCGCCAGCTCCATGGGGGGGTACACAGATACGCAGTATTTT
CASSMGGYTDTQYF
>TRBV18|NA|TRBJ2-1|TRBD2
TGTGCCAGCTCACCTTCCGGGACTAGCGGGAGTGGTGAGCAGTTCTTC
CASSPSGTSGSGEQFF
>TRBV15|NA|TRBJ1-5|NA
TGTGCCACCAGCCGACAGAGCAATCAGCCCCAGCATTTT
CATSRQSNQPQHF
>TRBV7-9|NA|TRBJ2-1|NA
TGTGCCAGCAGCCCAAACCCCCCGGGACTTCTGCTGGAGCAGTTCTTC
CASSPNPPGLLLEQFF
>TRBV7-3|NA|TRBJ1-3|NA
TGTGCCAGCAGCTTATCCGGAGCGGGAAACACCATATATTTT
CASSLSGAGNTIYF
>TRBV5-1|NA|TRBJ2-7|TRBD1
TGCGCCAGCAGCTTGGTAGGACAGGACTACGAGCAGTACTTC
CASSLVGQDYEQYF
>TRBV6-5|NA|TRBJ1-1|TRBD1
TGTGCCAGCAGGGGACAGGGGGCAGGGAACACTGAAGCTTTCTTT
CASRGQGAGNTEAFF
>TRBV7-2|NA|TRBJ2-3|TRBD1
TGTGCCAGCAGCTTAACGGGACAGCGGTTAGGGCATACGCAGTATTTT
CASSLTGQRLGHTQYF
>TRBV14|NA|TRBJ2-2|NA
TGTGCCAGCAGCCGGGCCCTATTGACCGGGGAGCTGTTTTTT
CASSRALLTGELFF
>TRBV7-2|NA|TRBJ2-2|TRBD2
TGTGCCAGCAGCCCAGGGACTAGCGGGGAAGGGACCGGGGAGCTGTTTTTT
CASSPGTSGEGTGELFF
>TRBV30|NA|TRBJ1-5|NA
TGTGCCTGGGCCGGGTACAGCAATCAGCCCCAGCATTTT
CAWAGYSNQPQHF
>TRBV7-8|NA|TRBJ1-1|TRBD1
TGTGCCAGCAGCTATTCGGAGGGGGCCACTGAAGCTTTCTTT
CASSYSEGATEAFF
>TRBV6-1|NA|TRBJ2-6|NA
TGTGCCAGCAAGCAGCGGGCGCGGGGGGCCAACGTCCTGACTTTC
CASKQRARGANVLTF
>TRBV10-3|once|TRBJ2-7|TRBD2
TGTGCCATCAGTGAGCCGGGGGGGCAGGGCGGTTACGAGCAGTACTTC
CAISEPGGQGGYEQYF
>TRBV30|NA|TRBJ2-7|TRBD2
TGTGCCTGGACCCTGGGACTAGCGGGGTTCGGGGAGCAGTACTTC
CAWTLGLAGFGEQYF
>TRBV7-2|NA|TRBJ1-5|NA
TGTGCCAGCAGCTTATGGGACACAAATAATCAGCCCCAGCATTTT
CASSLWDTNNQPQHF
>TRBV12-5|NA|TRBJ2-1|TRBD2
TGTGCTAGTGGTTTGGTACTGAAACTAGCGGGAGCGGTGACCTACAATGAGCAGTTCTTC
CASGLVLKLAGAVTYNEQFF
>TRBV25-1|few|TRBJ2-7|TRBD1
TGTGCCAGCAGTTCCCCGACAGGGGGAGTTTACGAGCAGTACTTC
CASSSPTGGVYEQYF
>TRBV5-1|NA|TRBJ1-1|TRBD1
TGCGCCAGCAGCTTAGGGACAGGGGGCGCGGACACTGAAGCTTTCTTT
CASSLGTGGADTEAFF
>TRBV7-8|NA|TRBJ2-3|TRBD2
TGTGCCAGCAGCCCGGGACTAGCGGGGGCTGCAGATACGCAGTATTTT
CASSPGLAGAADTQYF
>TRBV18|NA|TRBJ1-2|NA
TGTGCCAGCTCACCCGGAATCCTAGACTATGGCTACACCTTC
CASSPGILDYGYTF
>TRBV7-2|NA|TRBJ1-1|NA
TGTGCCAGCATCCTGGACAGCTACACTGAAGCTTTCTTT
CASILDSYTEAFF
>TRBV4-3|NA|TRBJ1-1|NA
TGCGCCAGCAGCCAAGGGCTGGGGGCGGGCCCCACTGAAGCTTTCTTT
CASSQGLGAGPTEAFF